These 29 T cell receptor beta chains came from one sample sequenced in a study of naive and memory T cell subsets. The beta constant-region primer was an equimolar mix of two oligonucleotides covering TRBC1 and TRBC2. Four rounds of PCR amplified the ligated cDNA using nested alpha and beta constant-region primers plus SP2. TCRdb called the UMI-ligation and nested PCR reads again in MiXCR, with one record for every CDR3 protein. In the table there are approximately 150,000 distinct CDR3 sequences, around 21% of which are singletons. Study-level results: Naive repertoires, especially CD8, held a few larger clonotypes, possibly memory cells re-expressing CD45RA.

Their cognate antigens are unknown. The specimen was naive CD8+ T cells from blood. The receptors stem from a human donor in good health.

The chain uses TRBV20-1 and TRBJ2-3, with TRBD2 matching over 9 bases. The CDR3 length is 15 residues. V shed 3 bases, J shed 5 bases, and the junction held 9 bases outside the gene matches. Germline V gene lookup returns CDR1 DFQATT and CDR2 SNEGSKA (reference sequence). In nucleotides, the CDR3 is TGCAGTGCTAGCGCCCCGGGACTAGCAGGAGATACGCAGTATTTT. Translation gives CSASAPGLAGDTQYF.

The CDR3 sequence is CASSPRGSYASTEAFF. In DNA, the CDR3 is TGTGCCAGCAGCCCGAGAGGGTCTTATGCTAGCACTGAAGCTTTCTTT. The chain couples TRBV9 to TRBJ1-1; D is undetermined. V lost 4 bases and J 4 bases, leaving 20 bases between the germline ends. The CDR3 has 16 amino acids. Germline CDR1 and CDR2: SGDLS and YYNGEE.

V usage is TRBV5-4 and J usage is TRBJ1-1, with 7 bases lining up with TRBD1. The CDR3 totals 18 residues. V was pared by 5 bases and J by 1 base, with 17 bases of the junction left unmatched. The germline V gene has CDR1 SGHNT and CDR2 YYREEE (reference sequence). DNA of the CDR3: TGTGCCAGCAGACTTTATCACCAGCCGGGACAGAAGAACACTGAAGCTTTCTTT. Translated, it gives CASRLYHQPGQKNTEAFF.

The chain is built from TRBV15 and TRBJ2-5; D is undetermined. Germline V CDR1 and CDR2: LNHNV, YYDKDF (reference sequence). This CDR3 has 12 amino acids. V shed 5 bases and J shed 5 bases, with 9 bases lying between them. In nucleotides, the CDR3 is TGTGCCACCAGCCCCCCAGAGGAGACCCAGTACTTC. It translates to CATSPPEETQYF. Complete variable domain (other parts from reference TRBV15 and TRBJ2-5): DAMVIQNPRYQVTQFGKPVTLSCSQTLNHNVMYWYQQKSSQAPKLLFHYYDKDFNNEADTPDNFQSRRPNTSFCFLDIRSPGLGDTAMYLCATSPPEETQYFGPGTRLLVL.

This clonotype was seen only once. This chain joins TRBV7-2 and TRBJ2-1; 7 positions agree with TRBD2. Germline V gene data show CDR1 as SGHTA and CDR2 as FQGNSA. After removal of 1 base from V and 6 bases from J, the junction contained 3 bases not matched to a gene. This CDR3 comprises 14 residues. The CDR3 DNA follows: TGTGCCAGCAGCTTAGGGACTAGTATCAATGAGCAGTTCTTC. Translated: CASSLGTSINEQFF.

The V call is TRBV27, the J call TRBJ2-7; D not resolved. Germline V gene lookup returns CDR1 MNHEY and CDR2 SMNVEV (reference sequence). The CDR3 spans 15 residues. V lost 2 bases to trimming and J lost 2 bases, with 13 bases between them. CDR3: CASSLVGPYTYEQYF. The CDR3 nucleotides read TGTGCCAGCAGTTTAGTAGGTCCCTATACCTACGAGCAGTACTTC.

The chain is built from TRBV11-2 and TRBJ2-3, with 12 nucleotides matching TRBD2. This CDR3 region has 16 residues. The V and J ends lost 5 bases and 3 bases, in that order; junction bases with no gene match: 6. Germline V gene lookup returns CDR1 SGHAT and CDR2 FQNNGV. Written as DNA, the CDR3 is TGTGCCAGCAGCCCGACTAGCGGGAGTAGAACAGATACGCAGTATTTT. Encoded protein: CASSPTSGSRTDTQYF. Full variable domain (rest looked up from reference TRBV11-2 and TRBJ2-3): EAGVAQSPRYKIIEKRQSVAFWCNPISGHATLYWYQQILGQGPKLLIQFQNNGVVDDSQLPKDRFSAERLKGVDSTLKIQPAKLEDSAVYLCASSPTSGSRTDTQYFGPGTRLTVL.

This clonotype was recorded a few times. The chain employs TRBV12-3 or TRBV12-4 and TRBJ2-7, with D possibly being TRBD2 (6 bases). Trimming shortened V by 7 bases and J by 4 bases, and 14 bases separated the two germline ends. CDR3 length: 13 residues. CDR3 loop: CASTRGGAYEQYF. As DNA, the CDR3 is TGTGCCAGCACCCGAGGAGGGGCATACGAGCAGTACTTC.

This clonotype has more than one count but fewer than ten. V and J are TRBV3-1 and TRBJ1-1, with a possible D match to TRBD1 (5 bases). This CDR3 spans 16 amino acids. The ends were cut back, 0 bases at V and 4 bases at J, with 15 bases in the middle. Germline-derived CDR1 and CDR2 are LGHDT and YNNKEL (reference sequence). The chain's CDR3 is CASSQDPGLLGTEAFF. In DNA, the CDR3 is TGTGCCAGCAGCCAAGATCCAGGGCTCTTAGGCACTGAAGCTTTCTTT.

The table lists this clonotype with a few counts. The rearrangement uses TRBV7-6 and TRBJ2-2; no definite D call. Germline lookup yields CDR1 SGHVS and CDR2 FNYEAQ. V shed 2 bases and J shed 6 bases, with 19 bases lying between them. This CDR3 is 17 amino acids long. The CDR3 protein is CASSLIATPSPPGELFF. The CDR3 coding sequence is TGTGCCAGCAGCTTAATTGCGACACCAAGTCCCCCCGGGGAGCTGTTTTTT.

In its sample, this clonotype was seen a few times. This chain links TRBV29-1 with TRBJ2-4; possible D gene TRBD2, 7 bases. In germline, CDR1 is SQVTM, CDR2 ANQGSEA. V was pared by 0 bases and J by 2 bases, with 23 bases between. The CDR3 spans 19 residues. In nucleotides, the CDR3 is TGCAGCGTTGAAGAATTGGGGGGGGGCCCAGGGGCCTCCAAAAACATTCAGTACTTC. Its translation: CSVEELGGGPGASKNIQYF.

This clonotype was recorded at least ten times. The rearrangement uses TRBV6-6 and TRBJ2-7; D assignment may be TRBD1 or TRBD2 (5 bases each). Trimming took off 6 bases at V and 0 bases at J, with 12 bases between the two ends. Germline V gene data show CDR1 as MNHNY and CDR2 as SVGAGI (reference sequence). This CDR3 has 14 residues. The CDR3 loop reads CASRPGPRSYEQYF. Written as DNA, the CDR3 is TGTGCCAGCAGGCCGGGGCCCCGCTCCTACGAGCAGTACTTC.

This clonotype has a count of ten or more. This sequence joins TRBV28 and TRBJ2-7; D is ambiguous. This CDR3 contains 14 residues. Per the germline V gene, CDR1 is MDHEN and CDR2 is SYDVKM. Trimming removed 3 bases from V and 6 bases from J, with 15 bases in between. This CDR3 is CASSLSSPVREQYF. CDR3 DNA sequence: TGTGCCAGCAGTTTGTCCAGCCCCGTCCGCGAGCAGTACTTC. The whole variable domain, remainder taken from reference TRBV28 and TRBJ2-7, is DVKVTQSSRYLVKRTGEKVFLECVQDMDHENMFWYRQDPGLGLRLIYFSYDVKMKEKGDIPEGYSVSREKKERFSLILESASTNQTSMYLCASSLSSPVREQYFGPGTRLTVT.

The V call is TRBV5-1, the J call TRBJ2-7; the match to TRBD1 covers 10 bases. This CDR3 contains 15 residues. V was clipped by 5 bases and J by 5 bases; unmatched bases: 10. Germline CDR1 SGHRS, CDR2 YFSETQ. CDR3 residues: CASSKRGQGSDEQYF. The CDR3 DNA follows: TGCGCCAGCAGTAAACGGGGACAGGGGAGCGACGAGCAGTACTTC.

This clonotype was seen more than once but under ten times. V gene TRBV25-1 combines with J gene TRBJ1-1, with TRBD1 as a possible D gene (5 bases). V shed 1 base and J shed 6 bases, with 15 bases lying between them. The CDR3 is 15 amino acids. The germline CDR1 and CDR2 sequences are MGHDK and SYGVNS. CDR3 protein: CASSESGLGGSEAFF. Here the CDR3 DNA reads TGTGCCAGCAGTGAATCTGGGTTGGGGGGGTCTGAAGCTTTCTTT. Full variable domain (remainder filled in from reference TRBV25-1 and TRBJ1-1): EADIYQTPRYLVIGTGKKITLECSQTMGHDKMYWYQQDPGMELHLIHYSYGVNSTEKGDLSSESTVSRIRTEHFPLTLESARPSHTSQYLCASSESGLGGSEAFFGQGTRLTVV.

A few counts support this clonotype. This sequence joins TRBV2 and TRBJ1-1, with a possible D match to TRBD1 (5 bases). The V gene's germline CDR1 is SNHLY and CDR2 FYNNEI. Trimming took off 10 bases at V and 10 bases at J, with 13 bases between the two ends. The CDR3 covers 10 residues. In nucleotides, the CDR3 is TGTGCCACCCAGCGGGGGGGAGCTTTCTTT. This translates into CATQRGGAFF.

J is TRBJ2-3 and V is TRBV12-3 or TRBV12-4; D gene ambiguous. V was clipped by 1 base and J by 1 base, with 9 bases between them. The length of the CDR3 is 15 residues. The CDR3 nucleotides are TGTGCCAGCAGTTTAGGAGGTGGGGGCACAGATACGCAGTATTTT. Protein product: CASSLGGGGTDTQYF.

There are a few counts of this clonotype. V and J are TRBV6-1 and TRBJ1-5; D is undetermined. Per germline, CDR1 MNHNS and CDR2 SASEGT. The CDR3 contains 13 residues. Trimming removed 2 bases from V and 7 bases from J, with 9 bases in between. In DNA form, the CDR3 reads TGTGCCAGCAGTGAATGGGGAAGACAGCCCCAGCATTTT. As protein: CASSEWGRQPQHF.

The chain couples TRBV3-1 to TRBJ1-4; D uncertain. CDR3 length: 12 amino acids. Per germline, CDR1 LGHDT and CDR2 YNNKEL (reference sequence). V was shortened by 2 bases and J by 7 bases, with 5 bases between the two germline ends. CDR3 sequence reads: CASSQKTEKLFF. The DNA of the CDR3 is TGTGCCAGCAGCCAAAAGACTGAAAAACTGTTTTTT.

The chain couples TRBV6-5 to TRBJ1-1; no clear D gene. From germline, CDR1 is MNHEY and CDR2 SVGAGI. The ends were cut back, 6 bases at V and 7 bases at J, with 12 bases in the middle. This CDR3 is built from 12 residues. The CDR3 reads CASRPTTDEAFF. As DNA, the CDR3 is TGTGCCAGCAGACCAACTACAGATGAAGCTTTCTTT.

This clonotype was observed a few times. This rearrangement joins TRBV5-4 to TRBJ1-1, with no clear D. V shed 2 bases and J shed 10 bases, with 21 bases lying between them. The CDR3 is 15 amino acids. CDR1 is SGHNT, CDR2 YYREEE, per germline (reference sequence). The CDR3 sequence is CASSFFEKLDRRAFF. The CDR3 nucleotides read TGTGCCAGCAGCTTTTTTGAGAAGCTTGATCGAAGAGCTTTCTTT.

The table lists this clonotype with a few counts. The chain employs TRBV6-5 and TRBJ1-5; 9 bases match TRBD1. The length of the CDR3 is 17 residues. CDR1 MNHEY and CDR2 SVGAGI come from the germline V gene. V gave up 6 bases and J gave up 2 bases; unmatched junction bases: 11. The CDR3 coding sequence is TGTGCCAGCAGCAACCTCGGGACAGGGATGGGCAATCAGCCCCAGCATTTT. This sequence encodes CASSNLGTGMGNQPQHF.

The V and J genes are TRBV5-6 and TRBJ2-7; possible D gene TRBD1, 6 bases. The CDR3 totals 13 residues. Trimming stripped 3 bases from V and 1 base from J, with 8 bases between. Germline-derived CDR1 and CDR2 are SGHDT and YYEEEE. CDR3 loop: CASSWGQSYEQYF. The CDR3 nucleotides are TGTGCCAGCAGCTGGGGACAATCCTACGAGCAGTACTTC.

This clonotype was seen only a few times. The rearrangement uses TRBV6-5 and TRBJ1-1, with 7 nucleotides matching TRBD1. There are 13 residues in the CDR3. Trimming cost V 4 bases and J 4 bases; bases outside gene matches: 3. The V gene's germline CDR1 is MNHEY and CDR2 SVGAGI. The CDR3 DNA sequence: TGTGCCAGCAGTTCCTACAGGGGCACTGAAGCTTTCTTT. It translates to CASSSYRGTEAFF.

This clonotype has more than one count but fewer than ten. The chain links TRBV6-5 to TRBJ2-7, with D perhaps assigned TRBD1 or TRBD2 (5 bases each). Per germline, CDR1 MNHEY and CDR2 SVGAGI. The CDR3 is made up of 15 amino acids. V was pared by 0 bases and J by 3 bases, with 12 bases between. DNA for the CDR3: TGTGCCAGCAGTTACTCGAGGGGCCCCCTCTACGAGCAGTACTTC. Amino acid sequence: CASSYSRGPLYEQYF.

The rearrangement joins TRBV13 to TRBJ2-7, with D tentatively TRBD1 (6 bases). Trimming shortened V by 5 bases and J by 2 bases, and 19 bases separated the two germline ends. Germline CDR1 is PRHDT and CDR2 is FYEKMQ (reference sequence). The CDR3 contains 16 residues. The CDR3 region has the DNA TGTGCCAGCAGCCCGCCTCCAGGGGATATGCCCTACGAGCAGTACTTC. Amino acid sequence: CASSPPPGDMPYEQYF.

The CDR3 sequence is CASSESLDSNQPQHF. Written as DNA, the CDR3 is TGTGCCAGCAGTGAATCGCTCGATAGCAATCAGCCCCAGCATTTT. The J gene is TRBJ1-5, the V gene TRBV6-1; D remains unclear. Trimming removed 2 bases from V and 0 bases from J, with 8 bases in between. The CDR3 runs 15 residues. From germline, CDR1 is MNHNS and CDR2 SASEGT.

CDR3 DNA: TGCAGTGCTAGTAGCGGGAGGGCCTACGAGCAGTACTTC. Translating gives CSASSGRAYEQYF. The chain is built from TRBV20-1 and TRBJ2-7; 11 bases agree with TRBD2. The trim removed 3 bases at V and 2 bases at J, leaving 0 bases unmatched. Germline values: CDR1 DFQATT, CDR2 SNEGSKA (reference sequence). There are 13 residues in the CDR3.

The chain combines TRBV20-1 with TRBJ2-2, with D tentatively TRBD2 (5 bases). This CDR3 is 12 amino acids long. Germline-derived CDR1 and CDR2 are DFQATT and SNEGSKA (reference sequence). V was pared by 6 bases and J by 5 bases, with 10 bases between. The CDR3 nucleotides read TGCAGTGCCCGGACTTGGACCGGGGAGCTGTTTTTT. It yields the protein CSARTWTGELFF.